The 29 T cell receptor beta chains presented below share a single source sample, sequenced in a study of graft-versus-host responses after intestinal transplantation. The data were produced by immunoSEQ multiplex PCR, yet TCRdb's version contains in-frame clones alone and is incomplete. The sample has about 7,400 clones; 25% to 35% are singletons. Plated together were 200,000 CFSE-labeled responder cells and 200,000 irradiated, violet-dye-labeled stimulator cells. This sample comprised alloreactive CD8+ T cells from a mixed lymphocyte reaction culture, obtained before transplantation. The subset denotes: CFSE-low proliferating T cells sorted from roughly six-day pre-transplant mixed lymphocyte reaction (GvH or HvG direction). Every receptor here comes from a human patient who was an organ donor for intestinal transplantation.

The rearrangement uses TRBV18 and TRBJ2-7; D unresolved. This CDR3 spans 12 amino acids. The ends were cut back, 5 bases at V and 0 bases at J, with 5 bases in the middle. Germline V gene lookup returns CDR1 KGHSH and CDR2 LQKENI. The CDR3 reads CASSFRSYEQYF. CDR3 bases: TGTGCCAGCTCATTCCGCTCCTACGAGCAGTACTTC.

This chain joins TRBV28 and TRBJ2-7, with TRBD2 matching over 8 bases. CDR1 is MDHEN, CDR2 SYDVKM, per germline. The V segment lost 6 bases and the J segment 7 bases; nucleotides outside the gene matches: 17. The CDR3 length is 16 residues. CDR3 in DNA: TGTGCCAGCAGACGCCAACCGGGACTAGTGCCGTGGGAGCAGTACTTC. Protein product: CASRRQPGLVPWEQYF. The variable domain in full, with the rest retrieved from reference TRBV28 and TRBJ2-7, is DVKVTQSSRYLVKRTGEKVFLECVQDMDHENMFWYRQDPGLGLRLIYFSYDVKMKEKGDIPEGYSVSREKKERFSLILESASTNQTSMYLCASRRQPGLVPWEQYFGPGTRLTVT.

The chain couples TRBV7-8 to TRBJ1-4; D is possibly TRBD1 (6 bases). CDR1 SGHVS and CDR2 FQNEAQ come from the germline V gene. The CDR3 is 17 residues long. The V end lost 4 bases, the J end lost 2 bases, and 17 bases lay between the germline ends. The CDR3 sequence: CASSWLGAGATNEKLFF. CDR3 nucleotides: TGTGCCAGCAGCTGGCTGGGGGCTGGGGCGACTAATGAAAAACTGTTTTTT.

As DNA, the CDR3 is TGTGCCAGCAGTCCTTGGGTGGGCAGGGTAGATGAGCAGTTCTTC. Translation gives CASSPWVGRVDEQFF. V usage is TRBV6-4 and J usage is TRBJ2-1; a possible D gene is TRBD1 (5 bases). Trimming pared 5 bases from V and 8 bases from J, leaving 19 bases between. Germline CDR1 reads MRHNA; CDR2 reads SNTAGT. The CDR3 has 15 amino acids.

In this sample, this clone turned up a few times. This sample also contains other DNA sequences that code for the same CDR3. This chain uses TRBV5-1 with TRBJ2-7; D unclear. In germline, CDR1 is SGHRS, CDR2 YFSETQ. The CDR3 runs to 14 residues. With 0 bases removed from V and 0 bases from J, the gap between germline ends came to 7 bases. The CDR3 nucleotides are TGCGCCAGCAGCTTGGGTGGTAGCTCCTACGAGCAGTACTTC. Amino acids: CASSLGGSSYEQYF.

This rearrangement joins TRBV7-3 to TRBJ1-5; 12 positions agree with TRBD1. Germline-derived CDR1 and CDR2 are SGHTA and FQGTGA. This CDR3 region has 15 residues. With V trimmed by 5 bases and J by 6 bases, 5 bases remained unmatched. CDR3 sequence: CASSGGDRGLQPQHF. CDR3 bases: TGTGCCAGCAGCGGGGGGGACAGGGGGCTTCAGCCCCAGCATTTT.

The table lists this clone with a few counts. The V call is TRBV7-9, the J call TRBJ1-1; D remains unclear. Germline loops: CDR1 SEHNR, CDR2 FQNEAQ (reference sequence). This CDR3 region has 14 residues. Trimming left V 3 bases short and J 4 bases short, with 12 bases between. DNA for the CDR3: TGTGCCAGCAGCTTTTGGAACAGCCCCACTGAAGCTTTCTTT. As protein: CASSFWNSPTEAFF. Complete variable domain (other parts from reference TRBV7-9 and TRBJ1-1): DTGVSQNPRHKITKRGQNVTFRCDPISEHNRLYWYRQTLGQGPEFLTYFQNEAQLEKSRLLSDRFSAERPKGSFSTLEIQRTEQGDSAMYLCASSFWNSPTEAFFGQGTRLTVV.

V is TRBV11-2 and J is TRBJ2-7, with 9 bases aligning to TRBD2. J was trimmed by 5 bases and V by 1 base; bases with no gene match: 9. The CDR3 contains 16 residues. Germline V CDR1 and CDR2: SGHAT, FQNNGV. The CDR3 nucleotides are TGTGCCAGCAGCTTAGCGTGGCTAGCGGGACTGAACGAGCAGTACTTC. This sequence encodes CASSLAWLAGLNEQYF. The full variable domain, with the rest looked up from reference TRBV11-2 and TRBJ2-7, is EAGVAQSPRYKIIEKRQSVAFWCNPISGHATLYWYQQILGQGPKLLIQFQNNGVVDDSQLPKDRFSAERLKGVDSTLKIQPAKLEDSAVYLCASSLAWLAGLNEQYFGPGTRLTVT.

The chain recombines TRBV27 with TRBJ2-5; TRBD1 agrees at 8 bases. The CDR3 sequence is 19 residues long. Germline CDR1 is MNHEY and CDR2 is SMNVEV (reference sequence). V gave up 5 bases and J gave up 0 bases; unmatched junction bases: 17. This CDR3 reads CASSPGIGQGPYYQETQYF. In DNA form, the CDR3 reads TGTGCCAGCAGTCCCGGAATAGGACAGGGTCCTTATTACCAAGAGACCCAGTACTTC.

This clone showed up just a few times. At one boundary the junction diverges from the germline segment, which might be a read error. The chain is built from TRBV10-3 and TRBJ1-4; no clear D gene. CDR1 ENHRY and CDR2 SYGVKD come from the germline V gene. The CDR3 is made up of 12 amino acids. In nucleotides, the CDR3 is TGTGCCAGCAGTTCCGAGGGCCGTAAACTGTTTTTT. Encoded protein: CASSSEGRKLFF.

The V gene is TRBV10-3, the J gene TRBJ1-5; D ambiguous. CDR3 size: 17 residues. V gave up 3 bases and J gave up 3 bases, with 18 bases separating them. CDR1 and CDR2 (germline): ENHRY, SYGVKD. The DNA for the CDR3 is TGTGCCATCAGTGATAGGCAGGTGGGTCCCACCAATCAGCCCCAGCATTTT. Translation gives CAISDRQVGPTNQPQHF.

V usage is TRBV13 and J usage is TRBJ2-7, with a tentative D call TRBD1 (5 bases). The germline CDR1 and CDR2 sequences are PRHDT and FYEKMQ (reference sequence). Trimming stripped 2 bases from V and 2 bases from J, with 13 bases between. The CDR3 spans 15 residues. The CDR3 DNA reads TGTGCCAGCAGCTTATCTGGGGCGGAAACCTACGAGCAGTACTTC. Protein: CASSLSGAETYEQYF.

This clone ranks as medium-sized. The CDR3 DNA follows: TGTGCCAGCAGTTTACAGGGCTCCCATGGCTACACCTTC. Amino acids: CASSLQGSHGYTF. V gene TRBV28 combines with J gene TRBJ1-2; possibly TRBD1 for D (5 bases). Germline CDR1 reads MDHEN; CDR2 reads SYDVKM. The ends were cut back, 2 bases at V and 6 bases at J, with 10 bases in the middle. This CDR3 has 13 amino acids.

The V and J genes are TRBV4-2 and TRBJ1-2, with D maybe TRBD1 (6 bases). This CDR3 has 15 residues. Trimming took 0 bases from V and 5 from J, leaving 13 bases between them. Germline CDR1 LGHNA, CDR2 YNFKEQ. The CDR3 loop is CASSQDHRACYGYTF. The CDR3 DNA reads TGTGCCAGCAGCCAAGATCACAGGGCGTGTTATGGCTACACCTTC.

This clone came up a few times. The chain employs TRBV6-5 and TRBJ1-2; 7 positions match TRBD1. With V trimmed by 6 bases and J by 0 bases, 4 bases remained unmatched. The CDR3 has 14 amino acids. Germline assignment: CDR1 MNHEY and CDR2 SVGAGI. This CDR3 reads CASSVQGTNYGYTF. The CDR3 DNA reads as TGTGCCAGCAGCGTACAGGGGACTAACTATGGCTACACCTTC.

This clone has a handful of counts. V usage is TRBV4-1 and J usage is TRBJ2-1, with TRBD2 matching over 7 bases. The CDR3 has 15 amino acids. After removal of 6 bases from V and 7 bases from J, the junction contained 12 bases not matched to a gene. The germline gives CDR1 MGHRA, CDR2 YSYEKL. CDR3 sequence: CASRPSGKYLNEQFF. In nucleotides, the CDR3 is TGCGCCAGCAGGCCCAGCGGGAAGTACTTAAATGAGCAGTTCTTC.

This clone is medium-sized in the sample. The chain links TRBV2 to TRBJ2-2; 12 bases are a match to TRBD2. The trim removed 8 bases at V and 6 bases at J, leaving 4 bases unmatched. The CDR3 extends over 14 amino acids. Germline lookup yields CDR1 SNHLY and CDR2 FYNNEI. The CDR3 DNA reads TGTGCCAGCCTAGCGGGAGGGCCCCCCGGGGAGCTGTTTTTT. It translates to CASLAGGPPGELFF.

By share of the sample, this clone is medium-sized. As DNA, the CDR3 is TGCGCCAGCTCTCCGGTGTATAACACTGAAGCTTTCTTT. Protein product: CASSPVYNTEAFF. V usage is TRBV5-1 and J usage is TRBJ1-1; D unresolved. Germline-derived CDR1 and CDR2 are SGHRS and YFSETQ. With 7 bases removed from V and 2 bases from J, the gap between germline ends came to 12 bases. The CDR3 sequence is 13 residues long.

This clone appeared a few times. This chain links TRBV25-1 with TRBJ2-7; 9 nucleotides line up with TRBD1. The CDR3 spans 14 residues. Germline V gives CDR1 MGHDK, CDR2 SYGVNS. Trimming at V came to 6 bases and at J to 2 bases, leaving 5 bases not matched to a gene. The CDR3 DNA sequence: TGTGCCAGCAGCCCGGGACAGGGACCCTACGAGCAGTACTTC. This gives the protein CASSPGQGPYEQYF.

This clone appeared a few times. The junction shows a germline mismatch at one end, possibly a read error. This rearrangement joins TRBV28 to TRBJ2-7; 7 bases align to TRBD1. Germline CDR1 and CDR2: MDHEN and SYDVKM. The CDR3 has 14 residues. CDR3 protein: CASRFSGTVYEQYF. DNA of the CDR3: TGTGCCAGCCGTTTCTCCGGGACAGTATACGAGCAGTACTTC.

CDR3 in amino acids: CASSLDLSGGGNTIYF. CDR3 DNA sequence: TGTGCCAGCAGCTTGGATTTATCCGGGGGGGGAAACACCATATATTTT. The rearrangement uses TRBV5-4 and TRBJ1-3, with D maybe TRBD1 (5 bases). V was clipped by 0 bases and J by 4 bases, with 14 bases between them. Germline V gene lookup returns CDR1 SGHNT and CDR2 YYREEE (reference sequence). CDR3 size: 16 residues.

This chain links TRBV6-5 with TRBJ1-1, with D maybe TRBD1 (5 bases). Trimming cost V 8 bases and J 1 base, with 11 bases left between them. Looked up from germline, CDR1 is MNHEY and CDR2 is SVGAGI. The CDR3 length is 13 residues. DNA for the CDR3: TGTGCCAGCGGCGAAACAGGGAACACTGAAGCTTTCTTT. Residues: CASGETGNTEAFF.

V is TRBV7-4 and J is TRBJ2-2, with a weak D call TRBD2 (6 bases). Trimming removed 7 bases from V and 2 bases from J, with 23 bases in between. The CDR3 is made up of 18 amino acids. Per the germline V gene, CDR1 is SGHVT and CDR2 is SQSDAQ. This CDR3 is CASTLFWLAAFNTGELFF. The CDR3 DNA is TGTGCCAGCACCCTATTCTGGTTAGCGGCTTTTAACACCGGGGAGCTGTTTTTT.

This clone was seen more than once but under ten times. The chain combines TRBV4-1 with TRBJ1-2; D may be TRBD1 (6 bases). Germline lookup yields CDR1 MGHRA and CDR2 YSYEKL. This CDR3 spans 13 amino acids. Trimming cost V 4 bases and J 7 bases, with 13 bases left between them. The chain's CDR3 is CASSRHRVAGYTF. The CDR3 DNA follows: TGCGCCAGCAGCCGACACAGGGTTGCTGGCTACACCTTC.

The chain combines TRBV19 with TRBJ1-3; 7 positions match TRBD1. J lost 0 bases, V lost 5 bases, and 4 bases had no gene match. Germline CDR1 and CDR2: LNHDA and SQIVND (reference sequence). The CDR3 has 15 amino acids. The CDR3 coding sequence is TGTGCCAGTAGTCGGGGACAGTACTCTGGAAACACCATATATTTT. This sequence encodes CASSRGQYSGNTIYF.

This clone was counted between two and nine times. The J gene is TRBJ1-1, the V gene TRBV9; TRBD1 matches at 8 bases. CDR3 length: 14 residues. J was trimmed by 6 bases and V by 3 bases; bases with no gene match: 7. Germline V gene sequence: CDR1 SGDLS, CDR2 YYNGEE. CDR3 bases: TGTGCCAGCAGCGCGGGACAGGAGGGGTCTGAAGCTTTCTTT. Protein: CASSAGQEGSEAFF.

This clone was seen only a few times. V gene TRBV27 combines with J gene TRBJ1-1; D is possibly TRBD1 (6 bases). The CDR3 contains 13 residues. The V end lost 5 bases, the J end lost 5 bases, and 12 bases lay between the germline ends. Germline values: CDR1 MNHEY, CDR2 SMNVEV (reference sequence). The CDR3 is CASSIGGGTEAFF. The CDR3 nucleotides are TGTGCCAGCAGTATAGGGGGTGGGACTGAAGCTTTCTTT.

This clone was seen a single time. The V gene is TRBV11-2, the J gene TRBJ1-1; TRBD1 might be the D (5 bases). CDR3 size: 19 residues. V lost 3 bases to trimming and J lost 0 bases, with 23 bases between them. CDR1 and CDR2 from the germline V gene are SGHAT and FQNNGV. The CDR3 bases are TGTGCCAGCAGCTTTTGGCCAGGATGGAGTTCAGGGATGAACACTGAAGCTTTCTTT. Its protein is CASSFWPGWSSGMNTEAFF.

The V call is TRBV4-1, the J call TRBJ2-1; TRBD2 aligns across 7 bases. The CDR3 runs 16 residues. Losses at the gene ends were 2 bases for V and 0 bases for J; bases not matched to a gene: 4. The germline V gene encodes CDR1 MGHRA and CDR2 YSYEKL. CDR3 nucleotide sequence: TGCGCCAGCAGCCAACTAGCGGATCTCTCCTACAATGAGCAGTTCTTC. This gives the protein CASSQLADLSYNEQFF.